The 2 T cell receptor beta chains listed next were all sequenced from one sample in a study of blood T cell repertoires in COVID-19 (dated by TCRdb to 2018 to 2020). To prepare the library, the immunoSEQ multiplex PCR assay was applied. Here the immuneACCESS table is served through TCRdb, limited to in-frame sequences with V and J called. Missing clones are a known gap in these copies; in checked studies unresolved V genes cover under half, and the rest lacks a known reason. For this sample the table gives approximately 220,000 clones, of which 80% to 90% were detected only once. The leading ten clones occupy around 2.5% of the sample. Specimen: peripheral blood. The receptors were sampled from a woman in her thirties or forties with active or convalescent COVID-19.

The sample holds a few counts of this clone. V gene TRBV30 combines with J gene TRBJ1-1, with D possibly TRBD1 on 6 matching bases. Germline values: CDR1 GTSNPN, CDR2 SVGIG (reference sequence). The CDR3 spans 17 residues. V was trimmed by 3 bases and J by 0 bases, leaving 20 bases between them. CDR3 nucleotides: TGTGCCTGGAGAATTCTCGGGGGGCGGCAGGTGAACACTGAAGCTTTCTTT. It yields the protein CAWRILGGRQVNTEAFF.

CDR3 sequence: CASSQAPSTANYGYTF. CDR3 DNA sequence: TGTGCCAGCAGCCAAGCCCCGTCGACAGCTAACTATGGCTACACCTTC. The chain has TRBV14 and TRBJ1-2; D might be TRBD1 (5 bases). CDR1 is SGHDN, CDR2 FVKESK, per germline. The CDR3 is 16 residues long. Between the trimmed V and J ends, which lost 1 base and 0 bases, there was a span of 12 bases.